This record looks at one T cell receptor (beta chain) sequence and its context. The CDR3 length is 16 residues. V shed 2 bases and J 2 bases; nucleotides not matched to a gene: 8. The germline gives CDR1 LNHDA, CDR2 SQIVND (reference sequence). This record belongs to a study of blood T cell repertoires in COVID-19. Study-wide background: COVID-19 samples collected from the United States, Italy and Spain covered acute and convalescent phases.

Sequenced by immunoSEQ multiplex PCR; TCRdb stores in-frame clones only, minus some. The sample records roughly 250,000 clones, approximately 90% being singletons. Adults between about 18 and 95 years of age took part from fewer than 30 US areas. Which cohort a participant joined came from the clinical history participants gave. The recovered donors of Cohort 3 showed two negative PCRs, clearance, or symptom resolution. The chain couples TRBV19 to TRBJ1-2; 7 nucleotides match TRBD1. The sequenced sample was PBMCs or T cells enriched from blood (not recorded which). The clonotype originates from a middle-aged man who had recovered from COVID-19. This CDR3 reads CASSIITPGQNYGYTF. In DNA, the CDR3 is TGTGCCAGTAGTATAATAACCCCGGGACAGAACTATGGCTACACCTTC.